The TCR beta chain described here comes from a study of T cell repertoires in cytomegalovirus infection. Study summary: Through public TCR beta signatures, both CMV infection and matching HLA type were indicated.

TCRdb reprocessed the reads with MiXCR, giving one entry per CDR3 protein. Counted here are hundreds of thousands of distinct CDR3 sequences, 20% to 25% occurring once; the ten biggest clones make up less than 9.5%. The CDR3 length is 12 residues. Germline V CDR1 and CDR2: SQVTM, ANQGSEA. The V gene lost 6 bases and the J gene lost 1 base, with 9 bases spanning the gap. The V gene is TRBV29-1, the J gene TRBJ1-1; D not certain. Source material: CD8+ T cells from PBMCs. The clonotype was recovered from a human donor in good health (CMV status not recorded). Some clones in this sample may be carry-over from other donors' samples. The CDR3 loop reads CSVLRENTEAFF. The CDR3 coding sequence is TGCAGCGTCCTTAGGGAGAACACTGAAGCTTTCTTT.